This T cell receptor (beta chain) was captured in a study of T cells in Graves' hyperthyroidism and ophthalmopathy. Study at large: Peripheral blood was acquired at first diagnosis, ahead of any therapy whatsoever. Study conclusions and caveats: In blood, most of the thyroid clonotypes expanded above 0.001 were also present. Ophthalmopathy prediction by the model preceded onset by a median about 6.8 months.

The TCR beta CDR3 regions underwent amplification using RNA transcripts as the source. HTBI primers were employed in a first-round RT-PCR of the TCR CDR3. Via MiXCR, TCRdb re-called the multiplex PCR reads, giving one row per CDR3 protein. The repertoire holds roughly 530,000 distinct CDR3 sequences, about 15% seen once, with 17% in the top ten. Out of roughly 9.1 ml of fresh peripheral blood came the PBMCs. This clonotype was seen at least ten times. As yet, its antigen is unknown. Trimming removed 0 bases at V and 4 bases at J, with 12 bases between. CDR3 length equals 15 residues. Germline V gene sequence: CDR1 SGHVS, CDR2 FQNEAQ.

Sequenced: blood. V gene TRBV7-8 combines with J gene TRBJ1-1, with D possibly being TRBD1 (5 bases). This TCR derives from a woman aged 18-29 years with Graves' ophthalmopathy. The CDR3 loop reads CASSLASAGGTEAFF. The CDR3 nucleotides are TGTGCCAGCAGCTTAGCGTCGGCGGGGGGCACTGAAGCTTTCTTT.